This T cell receptor beta chain was sequenced for a study of siplizumab effects on memory and regulatory T cells. General observations from the study: Memory T cells appeared less diverse than naive cells, which seemed to contribute substantially to alloresponse. Of the proliferating CD4+ or CD8+ clones, roughly 80-95% lacked a naive or memory phenotype that could be assigned.

The J segment lost 1 base and the V segment lost 3 bases, leaving 9 bases of the junction unmatched. The CDR3 extends over 18 amino acids. Germline CDR1 is LNHNV and CDR2 is YYDKDF (reference sequence). Roughly 10^5 TCR templates underwent assay in each sample. This table comes from immunoSEQ multiplex PCR, and its TCRdb copy is limited to in-frame clones, with some not included. The profile shows 100,000 or so clones, around 93% of them singletons. Comment on this clone: The antigen is not known.

This TCR came from a human donor in good health. Sequencing was performed on CD4+ T cells sorted from blood. The genes are TRBV15 and TRBJ2-7, with 13 positions matching TRBD2. The CDR3 sequence is CATSRDGLAGAGSYEQYF. The CDR3 DNA sequence: TGTGCCACCAGCAGGGATGGACTAGCGGGAGCTGGATCCTACGAGCAGTACTTC.